This paragraph covers one TCR beta chain sequence. Its target is unknown. This specimen comes from a study of CD4+ T cells in melanoma. Findings and limits, study-wide: Neoantigen-specific CD4+ T cells in melanoma reportedly had diverse differentiation states. CD8+ T cell, macrophage and B cell function reportedly correlated with neoantigen-specific CD4+ T cells.

The repertoire was sequenced with immunoSEQ multiplex PCR; TCRdb's copy has only in-frame clones and lacks some. The sample includes some 110,000 clones, roughly 90% of them seen just once. Germline CDR1 and CDR2: MNHEY and SVGAGI. V gave up 3 bases and J gave up 1 base, with 12 bases separating them. The CDR3 has 15 residues. The receptor's source is a human donor with melanoma. The material sequenced was peripheral blood. The rearrangement links TRBV6-5 to TRBJ1-1; D is unclear. CDR3 residues: CASSYFSTPNTEAFF. CDR3 DNA sequence: TGTGCCAGCAGTTATTTTTCGACACCGAACACTGAAGCTTTCTTT.